Presented here are 8 T cell receptor beta chains from one specimen sequenced in a study of shared clonotypes between healthy human individuals. Profiling relied on immunoSEQ multiplex PCR, and the TCRdb table lists in-frame clones only, not all of them. In the table there are some 800,000 clones, almost 95% of which are singletons. The naive CD8 subset, CD45RO-negative cells positively selected for CCR7, excluded terminally differentiated effector memory CD45RA+ cells. The sample comprised naive CD8+ T cells sorted from blood. The receptors shown here come from a man between 25 and 39 years old in good health.

The chain has TRBV25-1 and TRBJ2-3; perhaps TRBD2 as D (5 bases). V lost 2 bases and J lost 0, with 9 bases in between. In germline, CDR1 is MGHDK, CDR2 SYGVNS. This CDR3 spans 15 amino acids. The CDR3 sequence: CASSEQGLSTDTQYF. CDR3 in DNA: TGTGCCAGCAGTGAACAAGGACTGAGCACAGATACGCAGTATTTT.

The chain employs TRBV1 and TRBJ2-7. TRBV1 is noted as a pseudogene. This CDR3 region has 11 residues. CDR3 nucleotides: TGCACCAGCAGCCAAGAGGGCGAGCAGTACTTC. Translated, it gives CTSSQEGEQYF.

CDR3 protein: CAISESRSSEKLFF. Here the CDR3 DNA reads TGTGCCATCAGTGAAAGTCGGTCGTCGGAAAAACTGTTTTTT. V usage is TRBV10-3 and J usage is TRBJ1-4; D is unclear. V dropped 3 bases and J dropped 8 bases, with 13 bases sitting between them. CDR3 length equals 14 residues. Germline V gives CDR1 ENHRY, CDR2 SYGVKD.

The rearrangement uses TRBV30 and TRBJ2-3; TRBD1 or TRBD2 may be the D gene (6 bases each). Trimming stripped 3 bases from V and 4 bases from J, with 14 bases between. Looked up from germline, CDR1 is GTSNPN and CDR2 is SVGIG (reference sequence). The CDR3 loop spans 14 amino acids. The CDR3 protein is CAWSGGHGADTQYF. The CDR3 DNA reads as TGTGCCTGGAGCGGGGGCCACGGAGCAGATACGCAGTATTTT. Filled out from reference TRBV30 and TRBJ2-3, the complete variable domain reads SQTIHQWPATLVQPVGSPLSLECTVEGTSNPNLYWYRQAAGRGLQLLFYSVGIGQISSEVPQNLSASRPQDRQFILSSKKLLLSDSGFYLCAWSGGHGADTQYFGPGTRLTVL.

This chain connects TRBV19 to TRBJ2-7; D may correspond to TRBD1 or TRBD2 (5 bases each). Trimming removed 1 base from V and 5 bases from J, with 18 bases in between. CDR1 LNHDA and CDR2 SQIVND come from the germline V gene (reference sequence). The CDR3 is made up of 16 amino acids. The CDR3 loop is CASSIVPGTSSDEQYF. The CDR3 nucleotides read TGTGCCAGTAGTATAGTCCCGGGGACGAGTAGCGACGAGCAGTACTTC. Full variable domain (rest looked up from reference TRBV19 and TRBJ2-7): DGGITQSPKYLFRKEGQNVTLSCEQNLNHDAMYWYRQDPGQGLRLIYYSQIVNDFQKGDIAEGYSVSREKKESFPLTVTSAQKNPTAFYLCASSIVPGTSSDEQYFGPGTRLTVT.

This clone was observed once. This sample also contains other DNA sequences that code for the same CDR3. The V call is TRBV5-4, the J call TRBJ1-1; TRBD1 might be the D (5 bases). The germline gives CDR1 SGHNT, CDR2 YYREEE (reference sequence). V dropped 2 bases and J dropped 5 bases, with 10 bases sitting between them. The CDR3 totals 13 residues. Here the CDR3 reads CASSFGGGTEAFF. The CDR3 DNA reads as TGTGCCAGCAGCTTCGGGGGAGGAACTGAAGCTTTCTTT.

The V and J genes are TRBV7-8 and TRBJ2-1; D remains unclear. The V gene's germline CDR1 is SGHVS and CDR2 FQNEAQ. CDR3 size: 14 residues. Deletions cut 2 bases from V and 4 bases from J, with 9 bases between. The chain's CDR3 is CASSLSNSYNEQFF. As DNA, the CDR3 is TGTGCCAGCAGCTTAAGTAACTCGTACAATGAGCAGTTCTTC. The complete variable domain, with remaining parts taken from reference TRBV7-8 and TRBJ2-1, reads GAGVSQSPRYKVAKRGQDVALRCDPISGHVSLFWYQQALGQGPEFLTYFQNEAQLDKSGLPSDRFFAERPEGSVSTLKIQRTQQEDSAVYLCASSLSNSYNEQFFGPGTRLTVL.

This clone was detected a few times. The chain combines TRBV5-1 with TRBJ2-7, with D perhaps TRBD1 (6 bases). Germline V gene sequence: CDR1 SGHRS, CDR2 YFSETQ. Trimming took off 4 bases at V and 6 bases at J, with 17 bases between the two ends. The CDR3 has 14 amino acids. In nucleotides, the CDR3 is TGCGCCAGCAGCCCCGACGACAGGATAGGCGAGCAGTACTTC. Its translation: CASSPDDRIGEQYF.